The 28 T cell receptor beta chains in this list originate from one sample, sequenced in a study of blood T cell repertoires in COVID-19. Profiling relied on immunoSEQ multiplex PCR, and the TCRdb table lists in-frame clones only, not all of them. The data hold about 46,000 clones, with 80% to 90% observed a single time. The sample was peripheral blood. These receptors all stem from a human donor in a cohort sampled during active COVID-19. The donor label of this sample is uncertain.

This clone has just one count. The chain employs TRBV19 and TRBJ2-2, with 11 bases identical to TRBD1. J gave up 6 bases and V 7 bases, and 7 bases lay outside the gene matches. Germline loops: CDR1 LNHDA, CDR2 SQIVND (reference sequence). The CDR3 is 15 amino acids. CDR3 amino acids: CASTRGQGASGELFF. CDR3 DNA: TGTGCCAGTACCCGAGGACAGGGGGCTTCCGGGGAGCTGTTTTTT.

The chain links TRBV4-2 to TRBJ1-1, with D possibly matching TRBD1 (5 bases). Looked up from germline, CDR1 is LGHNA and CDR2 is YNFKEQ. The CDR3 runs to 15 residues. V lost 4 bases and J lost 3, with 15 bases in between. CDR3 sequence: CASSPNVGGDTEAFF. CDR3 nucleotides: TGTGCCAGCAGCCCAAACGTGGGGGGGGACACTGAAGCTTTCTTT.

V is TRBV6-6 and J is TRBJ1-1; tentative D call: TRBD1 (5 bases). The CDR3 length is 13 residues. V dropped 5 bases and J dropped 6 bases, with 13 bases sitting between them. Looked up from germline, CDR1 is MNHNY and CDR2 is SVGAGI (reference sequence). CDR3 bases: TGTGCCAGCAGTCTCCAGGGAGGTGCTGAAGCTTTCTTT. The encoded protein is CASSLQGGAEAFF.

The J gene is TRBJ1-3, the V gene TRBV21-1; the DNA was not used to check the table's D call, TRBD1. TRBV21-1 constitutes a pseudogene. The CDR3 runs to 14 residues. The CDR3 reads CAMSTGATGNTIYF. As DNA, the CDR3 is TGTGCCATGTCAACAGGGGCAACTGGAAACACCATATATTTT.

The CDR3 DNA is TGTGCCAGCAGCCCGCAGACTGGACTAGAAAGGGGTGAGCAGTTCTTC. This gives the protein CASSPQTGLERGEQFF. The rearrangement joins TRBV14 to TRBJ2-1; TRBD2 aligns across 7 bases. V lost 4 bases to trimming and J lost 9 bases; unmatched junction nucleotides: 15. Per the germline V gene, CDR1 is SGHDN and CDR2 is FVKESK. The CDR3 sequence is 16 residues long.

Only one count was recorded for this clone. The DNA for the CDR3 is TGTGCCAGCAGTCTCACAGGTCCTAGCACAGATACGCAGTATTTT. As protein: CASSLTGPSTDTQYF. This chain joins TRBV6-5 and TRBJ2-3, with a possible D match to TRBD1 (5 bases). The germline V gene encodes CDR1 MNHEY and CDR2 SVGAGI. This CDR3 spans 15 amino acids. Trimming took off 5 bases at V and 0 bases at J, with 12 bases between the two ends.

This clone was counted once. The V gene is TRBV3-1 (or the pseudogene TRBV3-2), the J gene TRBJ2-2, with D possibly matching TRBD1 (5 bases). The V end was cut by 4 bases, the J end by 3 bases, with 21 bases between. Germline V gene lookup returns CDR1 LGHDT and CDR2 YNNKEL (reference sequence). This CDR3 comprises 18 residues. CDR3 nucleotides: TGTGCCAGCAGCCCCCTTTCTGGGGCAGGCAGAGACACCGGGGAGCTGTTTTTT. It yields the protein CASSPLSGAGRDTGELFF.

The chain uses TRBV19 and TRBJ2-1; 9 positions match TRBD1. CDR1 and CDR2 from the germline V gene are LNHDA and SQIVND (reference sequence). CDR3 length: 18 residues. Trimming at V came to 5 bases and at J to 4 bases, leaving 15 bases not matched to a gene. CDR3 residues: CASSLDSGTGLGYNEQFF. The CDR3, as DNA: TGTGCCAGTAGTTTGGACTCCGGGACAGGGTTGGGTTACAATGAGCAGTTCTTC.

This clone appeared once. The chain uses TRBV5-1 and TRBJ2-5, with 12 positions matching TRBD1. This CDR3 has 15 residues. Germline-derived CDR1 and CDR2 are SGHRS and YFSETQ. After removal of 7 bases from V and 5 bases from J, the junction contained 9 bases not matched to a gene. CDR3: CASYHGTGGRETQYF. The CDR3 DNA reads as TGCGCCAGCTACCATGGGACAGGGGGCCGGGAGACCCAGTACTTC.

CDR3 protein: CASSLDRESYEQYF. In DNA, the CDR3 is TGCGCCAGCAGTCTAGACAGGGAATCGTACGAGCAGTACTTC. V is TRBV23-1 and J is TRBJ2-7, with 7 nucleotides matching TRBD1. TRBV23-1 is sorted into the ORF group, with uncertain function. The length of the CDR3 is 14 residues. The J segment lost 4 bases and the V segment lost 4 bases, leaving 7 bases of the junction unmatched.

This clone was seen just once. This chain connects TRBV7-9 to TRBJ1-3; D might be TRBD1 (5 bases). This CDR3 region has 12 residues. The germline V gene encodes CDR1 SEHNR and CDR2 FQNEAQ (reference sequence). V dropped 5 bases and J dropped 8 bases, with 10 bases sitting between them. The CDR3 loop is CASSPVGDTIYF. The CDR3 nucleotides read TGTGCCAGCAGCCCCGTAGGGGACACCATATATTTT.

The CDR3 loop reads CASSQSGTGGNQPQHF. In DNA form, the CDR3 reads TGCGCCAGCAGCCAATCCGGGACAGGGGGCAATCAGCCCCAGCATTTT. The chain carries TRBV4-1 and TRBJ1-5, with TRBD1 identical over 10 bases. The V gene end was trimmed by 2 bases and the J gene end by 2 bases; junction bases not matched to a gene: 3. The germline V gene encodes CDR1 MGHRA and CDR2 YSYEKL. CDR3 length: 16 amino acids.

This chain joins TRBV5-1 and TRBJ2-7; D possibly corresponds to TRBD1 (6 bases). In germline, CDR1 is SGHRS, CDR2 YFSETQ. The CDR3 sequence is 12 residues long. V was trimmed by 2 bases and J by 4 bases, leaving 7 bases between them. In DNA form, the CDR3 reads TGCGCCAGCAGCTTACAGGGATACGAGCAGTACTTC. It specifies CASSLQGYEQYF.

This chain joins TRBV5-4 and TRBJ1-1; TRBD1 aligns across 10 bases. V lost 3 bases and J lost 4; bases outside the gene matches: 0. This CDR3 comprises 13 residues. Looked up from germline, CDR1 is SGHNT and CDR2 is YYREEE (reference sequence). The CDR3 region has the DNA TGTGCCAGCAGCTGGACAGGGGGCACTGAAGCTTTCTTT. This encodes CASSWTGGTEAFF.

CDR3 nucleotides: TGTGCCAGCAGCCGGACCGGGACTAGCGGAGAGACCCAGTACTTC. Translated: CASSRTGTSGETQYF. This chain uses TRBV3-1 (or the pseudogene TRBV3-2) with TRBJ2-5; 11 bases match TRBD2. Germline V gene lookup returns CDR1 LGHDT and CDR2 YNNKEL (reference sequence). The CDR3 is 15 amino acids. Trimming removed 4 bases from V and 4 bases from J; junction bases left unmatched: 5.

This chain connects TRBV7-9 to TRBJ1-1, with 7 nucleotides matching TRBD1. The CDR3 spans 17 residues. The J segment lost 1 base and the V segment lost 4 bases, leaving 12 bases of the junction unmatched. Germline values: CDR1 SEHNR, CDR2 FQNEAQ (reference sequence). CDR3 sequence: CASSSIPRGQRNTEAFF. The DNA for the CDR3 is TGTGCCAGCAGCTCGATACCTCGGGGACAGCGGAACACTGAAGCTTTCTTT. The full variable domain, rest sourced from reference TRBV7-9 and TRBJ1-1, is DTGVSQNPRHKITKRGQNVTFRCDPISEHNRLYWYRQTLGQGPEFLTYFQNEAQLEKSRLLSDRFSAERPKGSFSTLEIQRTEQGDSAMYLCASSSIPRGQRNTEAFFGQGTRLTVV.

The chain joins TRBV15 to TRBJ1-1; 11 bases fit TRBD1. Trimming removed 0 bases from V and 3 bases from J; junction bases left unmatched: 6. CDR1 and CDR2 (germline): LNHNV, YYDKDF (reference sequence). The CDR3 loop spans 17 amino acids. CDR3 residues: CATSRDGQGAHYTEAFF. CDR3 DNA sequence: TGTGCCACCAGCAGAGATGGACAGGGGGCGCATTACACTGAAGCTTTCTTT.

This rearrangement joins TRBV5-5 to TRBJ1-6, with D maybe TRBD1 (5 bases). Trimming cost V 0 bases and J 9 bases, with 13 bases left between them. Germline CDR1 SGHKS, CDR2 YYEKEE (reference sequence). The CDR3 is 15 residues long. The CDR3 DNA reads TGTGCCAGCAGCTTGGGTATACAGGAAGGTTCACCCCTCCACTTT. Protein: CASSLGIQEGSPLHF.

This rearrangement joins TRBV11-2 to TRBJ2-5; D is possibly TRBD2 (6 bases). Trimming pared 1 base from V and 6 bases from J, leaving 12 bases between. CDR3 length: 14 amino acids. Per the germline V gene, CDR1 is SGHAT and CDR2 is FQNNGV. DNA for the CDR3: TGTGCCAGCAGCTTAGGGCGGAGCGGGCAGACCCAGTACTTC. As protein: CASSLGRSGQTQYF.

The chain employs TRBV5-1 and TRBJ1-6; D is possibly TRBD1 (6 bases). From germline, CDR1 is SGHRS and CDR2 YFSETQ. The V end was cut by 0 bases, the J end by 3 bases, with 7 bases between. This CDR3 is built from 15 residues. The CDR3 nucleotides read TGCGCCAGCAGCTTGGGGGACATCTATAATTCACCCCTCCACTTT. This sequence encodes CASSLGDIYNSPLHF.

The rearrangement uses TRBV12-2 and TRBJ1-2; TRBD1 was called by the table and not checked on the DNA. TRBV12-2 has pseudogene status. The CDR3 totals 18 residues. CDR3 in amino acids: CASRHPGETGAEGFGYTF. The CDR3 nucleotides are TGTGCAAGTCGCCACCCTGGCGAGACAGGGGCTGAGGGCTTTGGCTACACCTTC.

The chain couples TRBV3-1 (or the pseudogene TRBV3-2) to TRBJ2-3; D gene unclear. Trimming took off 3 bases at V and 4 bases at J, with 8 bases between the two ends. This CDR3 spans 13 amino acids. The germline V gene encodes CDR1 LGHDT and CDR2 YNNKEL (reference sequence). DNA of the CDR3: TGTGCCAGCAGCCAGGGCTTACCAGATACGCAGTATTTT. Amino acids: CASSQGLPDTQYF.

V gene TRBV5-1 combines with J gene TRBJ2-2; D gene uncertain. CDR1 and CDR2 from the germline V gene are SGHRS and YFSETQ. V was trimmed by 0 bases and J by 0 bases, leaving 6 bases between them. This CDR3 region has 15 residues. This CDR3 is CASSLGRANTGELFF. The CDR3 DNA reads TGCGCCAGCAGCTTGGGTCGGGCGAACACCGGGGAGCTGTTTTTT.

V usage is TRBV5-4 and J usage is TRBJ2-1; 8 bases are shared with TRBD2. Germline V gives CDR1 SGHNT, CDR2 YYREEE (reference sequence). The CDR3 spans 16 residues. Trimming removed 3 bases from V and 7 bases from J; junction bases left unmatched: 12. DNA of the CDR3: TGTGCCAGCAGCTCCCACCGGGGGGGGCGATCAAATGAGCAGTTCTTC. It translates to CASSSHRGGRSNEQFF.

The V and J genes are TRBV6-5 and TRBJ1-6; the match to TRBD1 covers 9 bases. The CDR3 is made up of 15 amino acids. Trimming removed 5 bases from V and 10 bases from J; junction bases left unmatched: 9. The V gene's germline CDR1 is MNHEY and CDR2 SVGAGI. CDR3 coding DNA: TGTGCCAGCAGTCGACAGGGGGACGTCGGATCACCCCTCCACTTT. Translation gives CASSRQGDVGSPLHF.

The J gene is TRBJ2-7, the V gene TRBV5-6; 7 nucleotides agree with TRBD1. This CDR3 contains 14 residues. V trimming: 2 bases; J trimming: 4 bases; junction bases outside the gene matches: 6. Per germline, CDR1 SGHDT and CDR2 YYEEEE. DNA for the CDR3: TGTGCCAGCAGCTTCGGACTGGGACAGTACGAGCAGTACTTC. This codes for CASSFGLGQYEQYF.

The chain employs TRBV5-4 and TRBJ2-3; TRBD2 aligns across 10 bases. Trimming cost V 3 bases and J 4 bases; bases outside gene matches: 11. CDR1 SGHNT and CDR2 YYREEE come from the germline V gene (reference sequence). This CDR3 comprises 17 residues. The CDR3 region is CASSSKKASGGADTQYF. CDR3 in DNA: TGTGCCAGCAGCTCTAAAAAAGCAAGCGGGGGGGCAGATACGCAGTATTTT.

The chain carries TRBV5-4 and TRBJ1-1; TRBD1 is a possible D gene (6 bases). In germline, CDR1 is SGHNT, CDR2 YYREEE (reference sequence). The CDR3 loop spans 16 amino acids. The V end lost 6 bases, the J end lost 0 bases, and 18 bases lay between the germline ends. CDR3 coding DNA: TGTGCCAGCAACCCCTCAGGGGCCTTCATGAACACTGAAGCTTTCTTT. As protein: CASNPSGAFMNTEAFF. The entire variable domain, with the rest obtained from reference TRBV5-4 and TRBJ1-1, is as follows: ETGVTQSPTHLIKTRGQQVTLRCSSQSGHNTVSWYQQALGQGPQFIFQYYREEENGRGNFPPRFSGLQFPNYSSELNVNALELDDSALYLCASNPSGAFMNTEAFFGQGTRLTVV.